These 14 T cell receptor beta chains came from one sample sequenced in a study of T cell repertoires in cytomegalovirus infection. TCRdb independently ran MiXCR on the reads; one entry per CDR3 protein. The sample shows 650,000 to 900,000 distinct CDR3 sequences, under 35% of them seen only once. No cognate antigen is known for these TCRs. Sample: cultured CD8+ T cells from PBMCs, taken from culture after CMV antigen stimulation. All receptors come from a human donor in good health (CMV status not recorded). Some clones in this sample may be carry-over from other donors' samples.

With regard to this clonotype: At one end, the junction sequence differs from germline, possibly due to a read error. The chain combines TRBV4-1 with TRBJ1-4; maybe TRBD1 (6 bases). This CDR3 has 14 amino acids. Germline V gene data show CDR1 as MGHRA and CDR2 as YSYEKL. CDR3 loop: CASSQDRSNEKLFF. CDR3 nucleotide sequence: TGTGCCAGCAGCCAAGACAGGAGTAATGAAAAACTGTTTTTT.

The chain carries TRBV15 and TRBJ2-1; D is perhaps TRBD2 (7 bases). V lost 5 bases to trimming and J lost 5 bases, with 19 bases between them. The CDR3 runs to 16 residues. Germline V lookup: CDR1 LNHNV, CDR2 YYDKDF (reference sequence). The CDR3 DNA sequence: TGTGCCACCAGCCCCAGGAGGGGGGGCCTAAACAATGAGCAGTTCTTC. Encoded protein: CATSPRRGGLNNEQFF.

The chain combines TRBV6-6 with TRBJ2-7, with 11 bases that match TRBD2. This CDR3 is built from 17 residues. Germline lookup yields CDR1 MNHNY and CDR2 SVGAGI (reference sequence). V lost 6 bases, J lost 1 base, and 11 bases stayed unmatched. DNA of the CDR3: TGTGCCAGCAGCATCGGGACTAGCGGAGAGGGATCCTACGAGCAGTACGTC. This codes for CASSIGTSGEGSYEQYV.

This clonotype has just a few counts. CDR3 residues: CASSPIGTAEQFF. The DNA for the CDR3 is TGTGCCAGCAGCCCTATAGGGACAGCCGAGCAGTTCTTC. The rearrangement uses TRBV7-9 and TRBJ2-1, with 7 bases identical to TRBD1. V shed 5 bases, J shed 10 bases, and the junction held 8 bases outside the gene matches. Germline CDR1 is SEHNR and CDR2 is FQNEAQ (reference sequence). There are 13 residues in the CDR3.

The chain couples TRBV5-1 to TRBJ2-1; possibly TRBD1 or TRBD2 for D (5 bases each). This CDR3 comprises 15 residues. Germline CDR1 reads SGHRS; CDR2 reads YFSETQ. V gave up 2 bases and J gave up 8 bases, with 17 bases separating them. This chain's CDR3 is CASSFLGVFFYEQFF. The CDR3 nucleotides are TGCGCCAGCAGCTTTCTGGGGGTTTTTTTCTATGAGCAGTTCTTC.

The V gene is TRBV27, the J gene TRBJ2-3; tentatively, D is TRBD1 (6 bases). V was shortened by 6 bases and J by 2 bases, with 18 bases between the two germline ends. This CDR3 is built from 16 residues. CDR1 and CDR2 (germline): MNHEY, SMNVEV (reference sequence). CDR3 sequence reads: CASSTGTARITDTQYF. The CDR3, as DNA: TGTGCCAGCAGCACAGGGACGGCTCGCATCACAGATACGCAGTATTTT.

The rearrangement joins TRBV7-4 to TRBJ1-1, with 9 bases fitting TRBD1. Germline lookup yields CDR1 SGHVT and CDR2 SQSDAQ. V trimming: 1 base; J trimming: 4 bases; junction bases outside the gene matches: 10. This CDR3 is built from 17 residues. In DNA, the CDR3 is TGTGCCAGCAGCTTAGTGGACAGGGGAGTAGGGTTCACTGAAGCTTTCTTT. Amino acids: CASSLVDRGVGFTEAFF.

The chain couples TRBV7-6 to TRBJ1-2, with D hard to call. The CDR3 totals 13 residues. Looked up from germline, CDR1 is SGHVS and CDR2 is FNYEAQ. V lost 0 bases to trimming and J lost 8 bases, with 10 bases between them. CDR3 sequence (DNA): TGTGCCAGCAGCTTAGCGCCTCTGTTGGGCTACACCTTC. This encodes CASSLAPLLGYTF.

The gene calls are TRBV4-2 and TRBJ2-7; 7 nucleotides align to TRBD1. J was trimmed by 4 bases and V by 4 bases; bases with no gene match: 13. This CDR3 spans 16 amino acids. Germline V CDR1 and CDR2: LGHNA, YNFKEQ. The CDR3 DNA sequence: TGTGCCAGCAGCCTGAACGGGACAGTAAGACCTTACGAGCAGTACGTC. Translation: CASSLNGTVRPYEQYV.

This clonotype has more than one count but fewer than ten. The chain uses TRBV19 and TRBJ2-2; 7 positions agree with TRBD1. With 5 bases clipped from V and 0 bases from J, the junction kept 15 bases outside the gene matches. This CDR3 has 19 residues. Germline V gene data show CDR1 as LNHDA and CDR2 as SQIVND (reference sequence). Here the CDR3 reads CASSPGPTGSLPNTGELFF. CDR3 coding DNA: TGTGCCAGTAGTCCGGGGCCGACAGGGAGCCTCCCGAACACCGGGGAGCTGTTTTTT.

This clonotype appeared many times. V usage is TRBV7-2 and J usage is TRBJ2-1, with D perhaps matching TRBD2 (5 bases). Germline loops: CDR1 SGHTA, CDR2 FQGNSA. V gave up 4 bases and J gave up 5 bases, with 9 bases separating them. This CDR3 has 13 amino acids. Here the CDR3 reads CASSSPGNNEQFF. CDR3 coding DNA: TGTGCCAGCAGCTCCCCGGGAAACAATGAGCAGTTCTTC.

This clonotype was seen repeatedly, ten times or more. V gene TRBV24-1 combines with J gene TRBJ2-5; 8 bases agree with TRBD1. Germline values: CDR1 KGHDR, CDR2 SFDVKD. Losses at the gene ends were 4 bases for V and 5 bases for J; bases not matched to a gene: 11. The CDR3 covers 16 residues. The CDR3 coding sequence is TGTGCCACCAGTGAGCCCTCCAGGGGGCGCAGGGAGACCCAGTACTTC. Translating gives CATSEPSRGRRETQYF.

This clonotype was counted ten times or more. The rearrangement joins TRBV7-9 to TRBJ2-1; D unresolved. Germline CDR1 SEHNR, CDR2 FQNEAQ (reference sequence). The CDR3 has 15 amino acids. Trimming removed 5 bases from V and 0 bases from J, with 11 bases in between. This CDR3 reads CASSRTKSSYNEQFF. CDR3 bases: TGTGCCAGCAGCCGTACTAAAAGCTCCTACAATGAGCAGTTCTTC.

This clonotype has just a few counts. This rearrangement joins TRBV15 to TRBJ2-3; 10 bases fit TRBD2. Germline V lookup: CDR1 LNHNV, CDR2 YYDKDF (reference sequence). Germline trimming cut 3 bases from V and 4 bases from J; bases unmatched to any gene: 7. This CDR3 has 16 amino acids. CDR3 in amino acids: CATSSPSGGPPDTQYF. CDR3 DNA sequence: TGTGCCACCAGCAGCCCTAGCGGGGGCCCGCCAGATACGCAGTATTTT.